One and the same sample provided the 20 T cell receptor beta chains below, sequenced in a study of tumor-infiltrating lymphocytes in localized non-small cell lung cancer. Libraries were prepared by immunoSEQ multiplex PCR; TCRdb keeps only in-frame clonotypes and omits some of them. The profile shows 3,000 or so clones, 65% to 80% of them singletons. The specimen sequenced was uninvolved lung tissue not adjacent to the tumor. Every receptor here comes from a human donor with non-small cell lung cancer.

The CDR3, as DNA: TGCGCCAGCAGCTTGGGAGGACAGGGTTCTAGCTACACCTTC. It translates to CASSLGGQGSSYTF. V gene TRBV5-1 combines with J gene TRBJ1-2; TRBD1 aligns across 8 bases. The CDR3 is made up of 14 amino acids. The germline CDR1 and CDR2 sequences are SGHRS and YFSETQ. The V gene end was trimmed by 0 bases and the J gene end by 9 bases; junction bases not matched to a gene: 7.

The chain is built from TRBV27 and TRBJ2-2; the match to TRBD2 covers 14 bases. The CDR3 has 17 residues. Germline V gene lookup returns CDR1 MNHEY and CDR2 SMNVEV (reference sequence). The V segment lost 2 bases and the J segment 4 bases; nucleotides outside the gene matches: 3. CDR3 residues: CASSLGLAGGSTGELFF. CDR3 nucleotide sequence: TGTGCCAGCAGTTTAGGACTAGCGGGAGGAAGCACCGGGGAGCTGTTTTTT.

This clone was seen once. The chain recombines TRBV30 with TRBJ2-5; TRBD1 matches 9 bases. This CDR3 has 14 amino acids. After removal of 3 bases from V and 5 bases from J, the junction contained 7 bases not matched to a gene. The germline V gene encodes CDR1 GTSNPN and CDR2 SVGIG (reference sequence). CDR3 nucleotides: TGTGCCTGGAGGGGACAGGGAAGTAGGGAGACCCAGTACTTC. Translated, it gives CAWRGQGSRETQYF.

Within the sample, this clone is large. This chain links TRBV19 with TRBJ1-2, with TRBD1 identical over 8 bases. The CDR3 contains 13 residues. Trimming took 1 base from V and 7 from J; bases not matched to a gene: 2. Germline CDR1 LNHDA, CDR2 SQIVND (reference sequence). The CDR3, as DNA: TGTGCCAGTAGTATAGGGGACAGGTCTGGCTACACCTTC. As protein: CASSIGDRSGYTF.

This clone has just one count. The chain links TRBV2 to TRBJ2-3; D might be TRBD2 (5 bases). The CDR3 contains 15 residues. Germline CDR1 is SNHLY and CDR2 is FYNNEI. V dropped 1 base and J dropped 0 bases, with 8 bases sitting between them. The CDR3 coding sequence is TGTGCCAGCAGTGAAGTTAGGACTAGCACAGATACGCAGTATTTT. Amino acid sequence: CASSEVRTSTDTQYF.

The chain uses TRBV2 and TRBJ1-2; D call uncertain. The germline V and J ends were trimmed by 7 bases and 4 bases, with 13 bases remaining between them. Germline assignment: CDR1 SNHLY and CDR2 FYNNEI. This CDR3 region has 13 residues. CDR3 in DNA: TGTGCCAGCACCCCGTGGGAGGCCTATGGCTACACCTTC. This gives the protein CASTPWEAYGYTF. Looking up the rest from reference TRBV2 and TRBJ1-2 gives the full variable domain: EPEVTQTPSHQVTQMGQEVILRCVPISNHLYFYWYRQILGQKVEFLVSFYNNEISEKSEIFDDQFSVERPDGSNFTLKIRSTKLEDSAMYFCASTPWEAYGYTFGSGTRLTVV.

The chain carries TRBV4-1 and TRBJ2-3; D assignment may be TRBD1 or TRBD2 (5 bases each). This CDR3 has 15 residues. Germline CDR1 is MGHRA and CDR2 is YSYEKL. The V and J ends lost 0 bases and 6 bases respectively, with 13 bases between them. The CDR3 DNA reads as TGCGCCAGCAGCCAAGAGGGGGTAAAGACCGATACGCAGTATTTT. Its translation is CASSQEGVKTDTQYF.

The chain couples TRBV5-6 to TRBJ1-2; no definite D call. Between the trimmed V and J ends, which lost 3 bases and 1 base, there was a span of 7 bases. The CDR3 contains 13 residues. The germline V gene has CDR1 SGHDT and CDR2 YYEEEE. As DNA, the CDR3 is TGTGCCAGCAGCTCGGACGGTAACTATGGCTACACCTTC. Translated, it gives CASSSDGNYGYTF.

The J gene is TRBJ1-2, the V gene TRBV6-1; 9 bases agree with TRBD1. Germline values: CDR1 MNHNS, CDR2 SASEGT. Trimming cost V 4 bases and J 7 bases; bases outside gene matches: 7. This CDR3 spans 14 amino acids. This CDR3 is CASSAPTGGVGYTF. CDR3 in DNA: TGTGCCAGCAGTGCCCCGACAGGGGGTGTTGGCTACACCTTC.

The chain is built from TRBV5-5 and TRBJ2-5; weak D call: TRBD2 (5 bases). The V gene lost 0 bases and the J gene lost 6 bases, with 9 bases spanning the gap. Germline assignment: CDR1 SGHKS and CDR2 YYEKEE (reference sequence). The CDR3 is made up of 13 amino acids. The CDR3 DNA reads TGTGCCAGCAGCTTGGAAGTCGGGAAGACCCAGTACTTC. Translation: CASSLEVGKTQYF.

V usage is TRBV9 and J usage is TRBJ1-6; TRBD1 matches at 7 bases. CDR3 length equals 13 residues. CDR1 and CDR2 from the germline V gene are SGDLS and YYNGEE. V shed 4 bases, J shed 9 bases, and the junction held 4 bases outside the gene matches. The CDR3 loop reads CASSPPGGSPLHF. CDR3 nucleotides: TGTGCCAGCAGCCCCCCAGGGGGTTCACCCCTCCACTTT. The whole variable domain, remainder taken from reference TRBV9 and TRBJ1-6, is DSGVTQTPKHLITATGQRVTLRCSPRSGDLSVYWYQQSLDQGLQFLIQYYNGEERAKGNILERFSAQQFPDLHSELNLSSLELGDSALYFCASSPPGGSPLHFGNGTRLTVT.

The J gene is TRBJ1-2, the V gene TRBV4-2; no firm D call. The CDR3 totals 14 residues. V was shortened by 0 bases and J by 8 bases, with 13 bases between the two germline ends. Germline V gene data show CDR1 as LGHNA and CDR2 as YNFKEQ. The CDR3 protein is CASSQDLMSGGYTF. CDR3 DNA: TGTGCCAGCAGCCAAGATCTTATGAGTGGCGGCTACACCTTC.

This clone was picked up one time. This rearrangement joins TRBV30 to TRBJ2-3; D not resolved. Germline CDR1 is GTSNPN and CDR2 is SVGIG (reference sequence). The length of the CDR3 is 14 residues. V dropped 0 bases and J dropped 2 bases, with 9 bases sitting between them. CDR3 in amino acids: CAWSVLGFTDTQYF. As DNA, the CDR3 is TGTGCCTGGAGTGTACTTGGGTTCACAGATACGCAGTATTTT.

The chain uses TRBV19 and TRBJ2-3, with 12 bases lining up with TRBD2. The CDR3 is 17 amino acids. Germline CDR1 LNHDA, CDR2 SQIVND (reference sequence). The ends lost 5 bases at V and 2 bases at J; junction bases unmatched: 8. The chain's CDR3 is CASSSTSGGYTTDTQYF. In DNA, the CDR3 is TGTGCCAGTAGTTCGACTAGCGGGGGATATACCACAGATACGCAGTATTTT. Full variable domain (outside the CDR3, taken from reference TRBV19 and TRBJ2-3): DGGITQSPKYLFRKEGQNVTLSCEQNLNHDAMYWYRQDPGQGLRLIYYSQIVNDFQKGDIAEGYSVSREKKESFPLTVTSAQKNPTAFYLCASSSTSGGYTTDTQYFGPGTRLTVL.

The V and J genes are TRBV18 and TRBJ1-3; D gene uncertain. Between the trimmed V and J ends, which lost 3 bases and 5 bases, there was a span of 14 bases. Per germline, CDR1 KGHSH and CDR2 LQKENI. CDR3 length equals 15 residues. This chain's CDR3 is CASSPGSGVRNTIYF. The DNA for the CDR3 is TGTGCCAGCTCACCCGGTTCCGGGGTACGAAACACCATATATTTT.

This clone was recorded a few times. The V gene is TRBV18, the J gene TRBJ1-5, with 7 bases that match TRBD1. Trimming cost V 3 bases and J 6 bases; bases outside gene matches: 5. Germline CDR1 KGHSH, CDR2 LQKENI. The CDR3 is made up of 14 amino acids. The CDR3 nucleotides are TGTGCCAGCTCACCGACAGGGTTTTTTCAGCCCCAGCATTTT. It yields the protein CASSPTGFFQPQHF.

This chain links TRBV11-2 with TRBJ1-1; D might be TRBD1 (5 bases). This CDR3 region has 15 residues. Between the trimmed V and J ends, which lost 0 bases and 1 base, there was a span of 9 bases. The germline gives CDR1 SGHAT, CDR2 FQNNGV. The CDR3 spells CASSLDAGRNTEAFF. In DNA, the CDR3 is TGTGCCAGCAGCTTAGATGCAGGGAGGAACACTGAAGCTTTCTTT.

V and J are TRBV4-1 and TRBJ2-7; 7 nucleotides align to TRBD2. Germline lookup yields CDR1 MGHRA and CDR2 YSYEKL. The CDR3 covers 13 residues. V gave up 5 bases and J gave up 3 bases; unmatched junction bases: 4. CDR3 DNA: TGCGCCAGCAGCGAGGGACTAAACTACGAGCAGTACTTC. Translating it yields CASSEGLNYEQYF.

The CDR3 sequence is CASSLAGEIDTQYF. The DNA for the CDR3 is TGTGCCAGCTCACTAGCGGGAGAAATAGATACGCAGTATTTT. The V call is TRBV18, the J call TRBJ2-3, with 9 bases that match TRBD2. CDR3 size: 14 residues. Germline V CDR1 and CDR2: KGHSH, LQKENI. After removal of 4 bases from V and 5 bases from J, the junction contained 4 bases not matched to a gene.

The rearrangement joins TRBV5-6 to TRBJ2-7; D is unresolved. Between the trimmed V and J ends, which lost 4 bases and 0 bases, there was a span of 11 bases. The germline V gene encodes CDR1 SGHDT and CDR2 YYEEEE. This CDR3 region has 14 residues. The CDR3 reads CASSLVGNSYEQYF. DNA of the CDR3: TGTGCCAGCAGCCTCGTTGGGAACTCCTACGAGCAGTACTTC.